These 21 T cell receptor beta chains originate from one sample sequenced in a study of cytomegalovirus exposure and HLA in healthy donors. Both 60 Vbeta primers and 13 Jbeta primers went into the PCR. Profiled with immunoSEQ multiplex PCR; TCRdb holds only in-frame clones, not every one. The sample table sets out 200,000 to 250,000 clones. The specimen was PBMCs. All receptors derive from a woman aged 25-40 years in good health and CMV-seropositive.

The chain couples TRBV28 to TRBJ2-2; D remains unclear. The CDR3 loop spans 13 amino acids. The V end lost 1 base, the J end lost 6 bases, and 6 bases lay between the germline ends. From germline, CDR1 is MDHEN and CDR2 SYDVKM. The CDR3 DNA reads as TGTGCCAGCAGTTTATACCGGTCCGGGGAGCTGTTTTTT. It codes for CASSLYRSGELFF. The full variable domain, its missing parts supplied by reference TRBV28 and TRBJ2-2, is DVKVTQSSRYLVKRTGEKVFLECVQDMDHENMFWYRQDPGLGLRLIYFSYDVKMKEKGDIPEGYSVSREKKERFSLILESASTNQTSMYLCASSLYRSGELFFGEGSRLTVL.

Details on this clone: Other DNA sequences of this sample code for an identical CDR3. This chain links TRBV19 with TRBJ2-7, with D maybe TRBD1 (6 bases). V shed 1 base and J shed 3 bases, with 7 bases lying between them. Germline values: CDR1 LNHDA, CDR2 SQIVND (reference sequence). This CDR3 region has 13 residues. The CDR3 coding sequence is TGTGCCAGTAGTATAGGACAGGACTACGAGCAGTACTTC. Translation gives CASSIGQDYEQYF.

This sequence joins TRBV7-2 and TRBJ2-7, with D maybe TRBD2 (5 bases). V was trimmed by 1 base and J by 3 bases, leaving 13 bases between them. There are 15 residues in the CDR3. Per germline, CDR1 SGHTA and CDR2 FQGNSA. The CDR3 protein is CASSLGVGNYYEQYF. CDR3 coding DNA: TGTGCCAGCAGCTTAGGGGTCGGGAATTACTACGAGCAGTACTTC.

The V and J genes are TRBV5-4 and TRBJ2-3, with 14 bases matching TRBD2. CDR1 is SGHNT and CDR2 is YYREEE in the germline V gene (reference sequence). The CDR3 covers 16 residues. V shed 4 bases, J shed 1 base, and the junction held 2 bases outside the gene matches. The CDR3 region has the DNA TGTGCCAGCAGCATGGGACTAGCGGGGGGCACAGATACGCAGTATTTT. Protein sequence: CASSMGLAGGTDTQYF. Together with reference TRBV5-4 and TRBJ2-3, the CDR3 gives the full variable domain: ETGVTQSPTHLIKTRGQQVTLRCSSQSGHNTVSWYQQALGQGPQFIFQYYREEENGRGNFPPRFSGLQFPNYSSELNVNALELDDSALYLCASSMGLAGGTDTQYFGPGTRLTVL.

The gene calls are TRBV29-1 and TRBJ1-1; D is ambiguous. Trimming cost V 4 bases and J 1 base, with 7 bases left between them. The CDR3 has 12 amino acids. CDR1 SQVTM and CDR2 ANQGSEA come from the germline V gene. CDR3 nucleotide sequence: TGCAGCGTTGGAGGCGGGAACACTGAAGCTTTCTTT. Translating it yields CSVGGGNTEAFF.

V and J are TRBV4-2 and TRBJ2-3; D is possibly TRBD1 (6 bases). Germline V gene lookup returns CDR1 LGHNA and CDR2 YNFKEQ. V lost 2 bases, J lost 4 bases, and 10 bases lay in between. There are 14 residues in the CDR3. CDR3 sequence reads: CASSQNPGADTQYF. CDR3 bases: TGTGCCAGCAGCCAAAATCCAGGGGCAGATACGCAGTATTTT.

The chain employs TRBV29-1 and TRBJ2-5; TRBD1 matches at 7 bases. Germline assignment: CDR1 SQVTM and CDR2 ANQGSEA. With V trimmed by 3 bases and J by 5 bases, 6 bases remained unmatched. The CDR3 totals 13 residues. The CDR3: CSVDDRERETQYF. The CDR3 region has the DNA TGCAGCGTTGACGACAGGGAACGGGAGACCCAGTACTTC.

The rearrangement links TRBV19 to TRBJ2-7; 8 positions agree with TRBD1. CDR3 length: 13 amino acids. Germline V gene sequence: CDR1 LNHDA, CDR2 SQIVND (reference sequence). J lost 5 bases, V lost 2 bases, and 2 bases had no gene match. The CDR3 is CASSIPGGNEQYF. As DNA, the CDR3 is TGTGCCAGTAGTATACCAGGGGGCAACGAGCAGTACTTC.

The chain combines TRBV4-1 with TRBJ2-5, with a possible D match to TRBD1 (6 bases). V was cut by 1 base and J by 1 base, with 7 bases left in between. Germline V gene sequence: CDR1 MGHRA, CDR2 YSYEKL. The CDR3 runs 14 residues. CDR3 coding DNA: TGCGCCAGCAGCCAAGTAGGGGGCCAAGAGACCCAGTACTTC. Protein sequence: CASSQVGGQETQYF.

This chain uses TRBV7-7 with TRBJ2-1; maybe TRBD2 (6 bases). V shed 3 bases and J shed 4 bases, with 13 bases lying between them. Per germline, CDR1 SSHAT and CDR2 FNYEAQ (reference sequence). This CDR3 is 15 amino acids long. The CDR3 protein is CASSFGTGAYNEQFF. DNA for the CDR3: TGTGCCAGCAGCTTCGGAACGGGAGCTTACAATGAGCAGTTCTTC.

The chain carries TRBV4-1 and TRBJ2-7, with 8 nucleotides matching TRBD2. The length of the CDR3 is 13 residues. The germline gives CDR1 MGHRA, CDR2 YSYEKL. With V trimmed by 3 bases and J by 2 bases, 0 bases remained unmatched. The CDR3 is CASSHGGAYEQYF. CDR3 nucleotide sequence: TGCGCCAGCAGCCACGGGGGGGCCTACGAGCAGTACTTC.

The chain couples TRBV7-2 to TRBJ1-1; perhaps TRBD1 as D (6 bases). Germline V gene lookup returns CDR1 SGHTA and CDR2 FQGNSA. The CDR3 loop spans 17 amino acids. V was shortened by 8 bases and J by 0 bases, with 22 bases between the two germline ends. In DNA form, the CDR3 reads TGTGCCAGCGATAAGAGTCGGGGGGCGAAGATGAACACTGAAGCTTTCTTT. Amino acids: CASDKSRGAKMNTEAFF.

Comment on this clone: Other DNA sequences in the same sample also yield this CDR3. The chain employs TRBV7-8 and TRBJ2-7; 8 bases align to TRBD1. The length of the CDR3 is 13 residues. V trimming: 3 bases; J trimming: 6 bases; junction bases outside the gene matches: 4. The germline V gene encodes CDR1 SGHVS and CDR2 FQNEAQ. The CDR3 coding sequence is TGTGCCAGCAGCTTGGACAGGGCCGGCGAGCAGTACTTC. It codes for CASSLDRAGEQYF.

This sequence joins TRBV30 and TRBJ2-5, with 10 positions matching TRBD2. V was pared by 7 bases and J by 1 base, with 6 bases of the junction left unmatched. The CDR3 covers 14 residues. Germline CDR1 and CDR2: GTSNPN and SVGIG (reference sequence). In nucleotides, the CDR3 is TGTGCCTCTAATAGCGGGAGGTTCCAAGAGACCCAGTACTTC. This gives the protein CASNSGRFQETQYF.

The rearrangement links TRBV9 to TRBJ2-1; 10 bases are shared with TRBD2. The V segment lost 0 bases and the J segment 14 bases; nucleotides outside the gene matches: 8. Germline CDR1 SGDLS, CDR2 YYNGEE. This CDR3 contains 14 residues. The CDR3 DNA sequence: TGTGCCAGCAGCGTAGGGGGTAGCGGGGGGCCGAAGTTCTTC. Its translation is CASSVGGSGGPKFF.

This sequence joins TRBV5-6 and TRBJ2-7, with D possibly being TRBD2 (6 bases). Trimming left V 5 bases short and J 3 bases short, with 18 bases between. Germline assignment: CDR1 SGHDT and CDR2 YYEEEE. The CDR3 runs 15 residues. In DNA, the CDR3 is TGTGCCAGCAGTTGGCAGGGAGGCGAAATCTACGAGCAGTACTTC. It yields the protein CASSWQGGEIYEQYF.

The chain couples TRBV20-1 to TRBJ1-1; no clear D gene. The CDR3 is 10 residues long. The V gene lost 1 base and the J gene lost 8 bases, with 5 bases spanning the gap. In germline, CDR1 is DFQATT, CDR2 SNEGSKA (reference sequence). CDR3 protein: CSARVQEAFF. The CDR3 coding sequence is TGCAGTGCTAGAGTACAGGAAGCTTTCTTT.

This chain joins TRBV11-2 and TRBJ2-7; D possibly corresponds to TRBD1 (6 bases). Between the trimmed V and J ends, which lost 4 bases and 6 bases, there was a span of 16 bases. This CDR3 has 14 residues. Germline lookup yields CDR1 SGHAT and CDR2 FQNNGV. The CDR3 region has the DNA TGTGCCAGCAGCTCACAGGGTGGTGTACCCGAGCAGTACTTC. Its translation: CASSSQGGVPEQYF. Full variable domain (remainder filled in from reference TRBV11-2 and TRBJ2-7): EAGVAQSPRYKIIEKRQSVAFWCNPISGHATLYWYQQILGQGPKLLIQFQNNGVVDDSQLPKDRFSAERLKGVDSTLKIQPAKLEDSAVYLCASSSQGGVPEQYFGPGTRLTVT.

The CDR3: CASSPLGGGIRDIQYF. CDR3 sequence (DNA): TGCGCCAGCAGCCCCTTGGGAGGGGGAATTAGGGACATTCAGTACTTC. The V and J genes are TRBV4-1 and TRBJ2-4; perhaps TRBD2 as D (7 bases). Trimming cost V 4 bases and J 8 bases, with 21 bases left between them. The V gene's germline CDR1 is MGHRA and CDR2 YSYEKL. The CDR3 extends over 16 amino acids.

This sequence joins TRBV25-1 and TRBJ2-2, with TRBD2 matching 13 bases. Germline values: CDR1 MGHDK, CDR2 SYGVNS. CDR3 length: 16 residues. V lost 1 base, J lost 7 bases, and 3 bases stayed unmatched. The CDR3 sequence: CASSEWGTSGIGELFF. The DNA for the CDR3 is TGTGCCAGCAGTGAATGGGGGACTAGCGGGATCGGGGAGCTGTTTTTT.

V gene TRBV5-1 combines with J gene TRBJ2-3, with D possibly being TRBD2 (5 bases). CDR1 is SGHRS, CDR2 YFSETQ, per germline. V was pared by 4 bases and J by 0 bases, with 15 bases between. The CDR3 runs 16 residues. The DNA for the CDR3 is TGCGCCAGCAGCATGGGCGTTAGGACTAGCACAGATACGCAGTATTTT. Residues: CASSMGVRTSTDTQYF.